These 7 T cell receptor beta chains share one sample of origin, sequenced in a study of T cell clonality in common variable immunodeficiency (dated by TCRdb to 2013 to 2016). Preparation of the library involved the immunoSEQ multiplex PCR assay. The table was pulled from immuneACCESS by TCRdb, which kept in-frame rearrangements only. Such tables lose some clones; where checked, under half of the loss comes from unresolved V genes, and the rest has no known cause. This sample holds 75,000 to 85,000 clones in total, without any singletons. The ten biggest clones cover around 0.82% of the sample. Sample: peripheral blood mononuclear cells. Receptor source: a person aged 18 to 75 in good health.

This clone was counted ten times or more. The CDR3 DNA, read in part, is TGTGCCTGGAGTGTATTAAGGGACACCGGGGAG. Translated, it gives CAWSVLRDTGE. The entire CDR3 is CAWSVLRDTGELFF. This chain uses TRBV30 with TRBJ2-2; no clear D gene. The read finishes 3 residues shy of the CDR3 end, and the germline J gene is used to complete it. The CDR3 runs 14 residues. V dropped 0 bases and J dropped 3 bases, with 8 bases sitting between them. CDR1 is GTSNPN, CDR2 SVGIG, per germline (reference sequence).

This clone showed up many times. The CDR3 end is not reached by the read, which stops 3 residues before it; the germline J gene fills it in. V usage is TRBV11-3 and J usage is TRBJ2-3, with TRBD2 matching over 11 bases. The junction had 4 bases not matched to a gene; V was cut back by 5 bases and J by 6 bases. Germline loops: CDR1 SGHNT, CDR2 YENEEA. The CDR3 is 14 amino acids. CDR3 DNA, as far as it was read: TGTGCCAGCAGCCCGACTAGCGGGATGGATACG. Translation gives CASSPTSGMDT. The CDR3, in full, reads CASSPTSGMDTQYF.

Details on this clone: The read ends 3 residues shy of where the CDR3 ends; the end is completed using the germline J gene. The chain is built from TRBV10-2 and TRBJ1-5; D is unresolved. Per germline, CDR1 WSHSY and CDR2 SAAADI. This CDR3 contains 16 residues. V shed 0 bases and J shed 2 bases, with 11 bases lying between them. The CDR3 loop is CASSESMESGNQPQHF. The CDR3 DNA, read in part, is TGCGCCAGCAGTGAGTCGATGGAAAGCGGCAATCAGCCC.

There are many counts of this clone. The read halts 3 residues ahead of the CDR3 end, with the missing end drawn from the germline J gene. This chain joins TRBV5-4 and TRBJ2-3, with 10 bases identical to TRBD1. The CDR3 length is 16 residues. Germline CDR1 is SGHNT and CDR2 is YYREEE (reference sequence). The trim removed 3 bases at V and 3 bases at J, leaving 7 bases unmatched. The CDR3: CASSSFRDRGTDTQYF. Partial CDR3 DNA: TGTGCCAGCAGCTCCTTCCGGGACAGGGGAACAGATACG.

This clone showed up many times. The CDR3 is cut off 3 residues early in the read; its end comes from the germline J gene. The chain recombines TRBV27 with TRBJ1-4; unclear D gene. The CDR3 consists of 15 residues. Trimming shortened V by 3 bases and J by 6 bases, and 14 bases separated the two germline ends. The germline CDR1 and CDR2 sequences are MNHEY and SMNVEV (reference sequence). The part of the CDR3 DNA that was read is TGTGCCAGCAGTTTTATAGGGCTCGGGGATGAAAAA. This gives the protein CASSFIGLGDEK. The whole CDR3 reads CASSFIGLGDEKLFF.

In this sample, this clone turned up many times. The read ends 3 residues before the CDR3 terminus; that terminus is restored from the germline J gene. The chain carries TRBV30 and TRBJ2-5, with 7 bases matching TRBD1. The CDR3 is made up of 13 amino acids. Germline lookup yields CDR1 GTSNPN and CDR2 SVGIG (reference sequence). The J segment lost 7 bases and the V segment lost 6 bases, leaving 11 bases of the junction unmatched. This chain's CDR3 is CACPGQVWGTQYF. The sequenced CDR3 bases are TGTGCCTGCCCTGGACAGGTGTGGGGGACC.

This clone has a handful of counts. The DNA ends 3 residues before the CDR3 does, and the rest of the CDR3 is filled in from the germline J gene. The chain combines TRBV7-2 with TRBJ2-7, with D perhaps matching TRBD1 or TRBD2 (7 bases each). This CDR3 has 14 amino acids. Trimming stripped 6 bases from V and 0 bases from J, with 12 bases between. The germline V gene has CDR1 SGHTA and CDR2 FQGNSA. CDR3 bases read: TGTGCCAGCAGGACAGGGAGGGACTCCTACGAG. Translation: CASRTGRDSYE. The complete CDR3 protein is CASRTGRDSYEQYF.